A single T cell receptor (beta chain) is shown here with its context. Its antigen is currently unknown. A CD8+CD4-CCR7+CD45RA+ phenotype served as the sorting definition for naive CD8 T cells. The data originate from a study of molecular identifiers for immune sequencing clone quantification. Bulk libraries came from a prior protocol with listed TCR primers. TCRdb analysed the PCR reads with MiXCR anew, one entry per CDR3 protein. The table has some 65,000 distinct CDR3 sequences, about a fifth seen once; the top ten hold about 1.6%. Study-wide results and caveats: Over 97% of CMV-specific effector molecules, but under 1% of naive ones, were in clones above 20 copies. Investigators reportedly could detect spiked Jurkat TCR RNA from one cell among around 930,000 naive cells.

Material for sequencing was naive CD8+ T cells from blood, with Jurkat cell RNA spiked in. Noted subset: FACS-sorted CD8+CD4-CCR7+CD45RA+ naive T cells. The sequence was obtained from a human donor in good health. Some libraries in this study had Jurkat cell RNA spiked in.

DNA of the CDR3: TGTGCCACCAGTGATACCGGGTCCCTCACCGGGGAGCTGTTTTTT. Amino acid sequence: CATSDTGSLTGELFF. This chain connects TRBV24-1 to TRBJ2-2, with D uncertain. The CDR3 extends over 15 amino acids. With 3 bases removed from V and 4 bases from J, the gap between germline ends came to 11 bases. Germline assignment: CDR1 KGHDR and CDR2 SFDVKD.